This T cell receptor (beta chain) was sequenced for a study of cytomegalovirus exposure and HLA in healthy donors. This CDR3 has 12 amino acids. V was cut by 4 bases and J by 3 bases, with 9 bases left in between. Per the germline V gene, CDR1 is GTSNPN and CDR2 is SVGIG (reference sequence). The PCR employed 60 Vbeta primers together with 13 Jbeta primers. TCRdb's table, derived via immunoSEQ multiplex PCR, lists solely in-frame clones and lacks some. The sample holds about 120,000 clones, 81% seen once. The TCR sequence derives from a young man in good health and CMV-seropositive. The V call is TRBV30, the J call TRBJ1-2; perhaps TRBD1 as D (5 bases). Sequenced input: PBMCs. For the CDR3, the DNA is TGTGCCTGGAACCTAGGGGACTATGGCTACACCTTC. Translation gives CAWNLGDYGYTF.